The TCR beta chain described here comes from a study of beta chain features in type 1 diabetes. With respect to this clone: Antigen unknown.

General study points: PCR might favor shorter templates, but any such skew would affect patients and controls equally.

The whole isolated RNA underwent reverse transcription, so sequencing captured expressed TCRB transcripts. Libraries were prepared by immunoSEQ multiplex PCR; TCRdb keeps only in-frame clonotypes and omits some of them. The repertoire consists of around 240,000 clones, with approximately 70% occurring once and the leading ten covering approximately 0.053%. This clonotype originated in a man aged 30 to 45 in good health. Sequencing was carried out using naive CD4+ T cells from blood.

The CDR3 loop reads CASSWDSSYNEQFF. For the CDR3, the DNA is TGCGCCAGCAGCTGGGACAGTTCCTACAATGAGCAGTTCTTC. This rearrangement joins TRBV5-1 to TRBJ2-1, with 7 bases fitting TRBD1. Germline CDR1 is SGHRS and CDR2 is YFSETQ. Trimming took 3 bases from V and 1 from J; bases not matched to a gene: 1. This CDR3 has 14 residues.